This is a list of T cell receptor beta chains from one sample in a study of cytomegalovirus exposure and HLA in healthy donors. Using immunoSEQ multiplex PCR, the repertoire was profiled, and TCRdb retains in-frame clones only, with some absent. The sample consists of fewer than 65,000 clones, roughly 80% of them appearing once. The specimen sequenced was PBMCs. Receptors were obtained from a young man in good health and CMV-seronegative. Each CDR3 is given with its conserved first and last residue. The D gene is left open where the match is weak. Size tells how often a clone was seen (once, few, many) or the class of an expanded clone, and some rows leave it out.

CASSLGHENTEAFF,TGTGCCAGCAGCTTAGGGCACGAGAACACTGAAGCTTTCTTT,TRBV7-9,.,TRBJ1-1,.
CASSKLPGTQYF,TGTGCCAGCAGTAAACTACCGGGGACCCAGTACTTC,TRBV6-5,.,TRBJ2-5,.
CSVLTSGRDNEQFF,TGCAGCGTGCTGACTAGCGGGAGGGACAATGAGCAGTTCTTC,TRBV29-1,.,TRBJ2-1,TRBD2
CASTLGVSGNTIYF,TGTGCCAGCACCCTCGGTGTCTCTGGAAACACCATATATTTT,TRBV7-2,.,TRBJ1-3,.
CASSYSTPPGERGYTF,TGTGCCAGCAGTTACTCGACTCCCCCCGGGGAGAGAGGCTACACCTTC,TRBV6-5,.,TRBJ1-2,.
CASSEIWAGNTEAFF,TGCGCCAGCAGTGAGATTTGGGCTGGGAACACTGAAGCTTTCTTT,TRBV10-2,.,TRBJ1-1,.
CASSLGGLWRTEAFF,TGTGCCAGCAGCTTAGGAGGATTATGGCGCACTGAAGCTTTCTTT,TRBV7-2,.,TRBJ1-1,.
CASSVLWESTGELFF,TGTGCCAGCAGCGTACTGTGGGAGAGCACCGGGGAGCTGTTTTTT,TRBV9,.,TRBJ2-2,.
CASSIKKPGQSGNEKLFF,TGCGCCAGCAGCATTAAAAAACCTGGACAGAGCGGAAATGAAAAACTGTTTTTT,TRBV5-1,.,TRBJ1-4,.
CASSLRARQGNTGELFF,TGCGCCAGCAGCCTCCGGGCTCGGCAGGGGAACACCGGGGAGCTGTTTTTT,TRBV5-1,.,TRBJ2-2,.
CASSLTSPDRGSNTEAFF,TGTGCCAGCAGTTTAACGTCCCCAGACAGGGGATCGAACACTGAAGCTTTCTTT,TRBV27,.,TRBJ1-1,TRBD1
CASSSRDRGRLEQYF,TGTGCCAGCAGCTCCCGGGACAGGGGGCGCTTGGAGCAGTACTTC,TRBV7-2,.,TRBJ2-5,TRBD1
CASSYATGPGGELFF,TGTGCCAGCAGTTACGCGACAGGGCCTGGGGGGGAGCTGTTTTTT,TRBV6-5,.,TRBJ2-2,TRBD1
CAWRPRDIYGYTF,TGTGCCTGGAGACCGAGGGACATCTATGGCTACACCTTC,TRBV30,few,TRBJ1-2,.
CASSPRGVVNQPQHF,TGTGCCAGCTCACCACGGGGGGTGGTCAATCAGCCCCAGCATTTT,TRBV18,.,TRBJ1-5,.
CASSLAWTGSGYTF,TGTGCCAGCAGCTTAGCCTGGACAGGGTCTGGCTACACCTTC,TRBV7-2,.,TRBJ1-2,TRBD1
CASTSGQLNEKLFF,TGCGCCAGCACCTCGGGACAGCTAAATGAAAAACTGTTTTTT,TRBV5-1,.,TRBJ1-4,TRBD1
CASRSQENTEAFF,TGTGCCAGCAGATCACAGGAGAACACTGAAGCTTTCTTT,TRBV6-1,.,TRBJ1-1,.
CAWSGDRVGKAFF,TGTGCCTGGAGCGGAGACAGGGTAGGGAAAGCTTTCTTT,TRBV30,once,TRBJ1-1,TRBD1
CASSADRVGYTF,TGTGCCAGCTCAGCTGACAGGGTTGGCTACACCTTC,TRBV18,.,TRBJ1-2,TRBD1
CASSLALVLAGGRHEQYF,TGTGCCAGCAGCTTAGCCCTTGTCCTAGCGGGGGGGAGACACGAGCAGTACTTC,TRBV7-9,once,TRBJ2-7,TRBD2
CASSLPRQGVSYEQYF,TGCGCCAGCAGCCTTCCTCGACAGGGGGTCTCCTACGAGCAGTACTTC,TRBV5-1,.,TRBJ2-7,TRBD1
CASSYDIGRQETQYF,TGTGCCAGCAGTTACGATATTGGGAGACAAGAGACCCAGTACTTC,TRBV6-5,.,TRBJ2-5,.
CASTREGHLFF,TGTGCCAGCACAAGGGAGGGCCACCTGTTCTTC,TRBV6-1,few,TRBJ2-1,TRBD2
CASSLEPTYNEQFF,TGCGCCAGCAGCTTGGAACCTACCTACAATGAGCAGTTCTTC,TRBV5-1,.,TRBJ2-1,.
CASSLDVDYGYTF,TGCGCCAGCAGCTTGGATGTCGACTATGGCTACACCTTC,TRBV5-1,.,TRBJ1-2,.
CASVGDRAYEQYF,TGTGCCTCGGTCGGCGACAGGGCCTACGAGCAGTACTTC,TRBV30,.,TRBJ2-7,TRBD1
CASSLKGLASAGSDTQYF,TGTGCCAGCAGCTTAAAAGGCTTGGCTAGCGCTGGATCAGATACGCAGTATTTT,TRBV7-3,.,TRBJ2-3,.
CASSPGNYNEQFF,TGTGCCAGCAGCCCCGGGAATTACAATGAGCAGTTCTTC,TRBV7-6,.,TRBJ2-1,.
CASSLQYPNSGANVLTF,TGTGCCAGCAGCCTACAGTACCCTAACTCTGGGGCCAACGTCCTGACTTTC,TRBV27,.,TRBJ2-6,.
CAWMAGANYGYTF,TGTGCCTGGATGGCAGGGGCTAACTATGGCTACACCTTC,TRBV30,.,TRBJ1-2,.
CASSSYTEGAFF,TGTGCCAGCAGTTCCTACACGGAGGGAGCTTTCTTT,TRBV28,few,TRBJ1-1,.
CASSSPRQGWYEQYF,TGTGCCAGCAGCTCCCCCCGACAGGGTTGGTACGAGCAGTACTTC,TRBV7-2,once,TRBJ2-7,TRBD1
CASSEHQGTLYNEQFF,TGTGCCAGCAGTGAACACCAGGGTACGCTCTACAATGAGCAGTTCTTC,TRBV2,.,TRBJ2-1,.
CASSDGTDTQYF,TGTGCCAGCAGCGACGGGACAGATACGCAGTATTTT,TRBV9,few,TRBJ2-3,.
CASSFSSTDTQYF,TGTGCCAGCAGCTTCTCTAGCACAGATACGCAGTATTTT,TRBV5-5,.,TRBJ2-3,.
CASSTPAGREQFF,TGTGCCAGTAGTACTCCCGCGGGGAGAGAGCAGTTCTTC,TRBV19,once,TRBJ2-1,.
CASSLSGALAKNIQYF,TGTGCCAGCAGCTTAAGCGGGGCACTAGCCAAAAACATTCAGTACTTC,TRBV11-2,.,TRBJ2-4,TRBD2
CASSILASGSSLSPYEQYF,TGTGCCAGTAGTATCCTAGCTAGCGGGAGTTCTTTGAGCCCCTACGAGCAGTACTTC,TRBV19,.,TRBJ2-7,TRBD2
CASSPGQGNTEAFF,TGTGCCAGCTCACCGGGACAGGGCAACACTGAAGCTTTCTTT,TRBV18,.,TRBJ1-1,TRBD1